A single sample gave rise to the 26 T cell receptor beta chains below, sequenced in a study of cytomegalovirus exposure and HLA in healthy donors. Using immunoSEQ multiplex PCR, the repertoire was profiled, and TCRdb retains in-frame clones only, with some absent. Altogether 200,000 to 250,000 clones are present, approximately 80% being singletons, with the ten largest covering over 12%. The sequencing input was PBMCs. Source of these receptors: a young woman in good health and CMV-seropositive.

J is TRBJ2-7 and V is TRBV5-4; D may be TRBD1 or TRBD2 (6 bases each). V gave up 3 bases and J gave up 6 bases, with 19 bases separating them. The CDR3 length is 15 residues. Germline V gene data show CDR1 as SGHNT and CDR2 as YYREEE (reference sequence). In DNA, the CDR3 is TGTGCCAGCAGCTCAGGGGTTCGCGGGATCGGCGAGCAGTACTTC. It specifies CASSSGVRGIGEQYF.

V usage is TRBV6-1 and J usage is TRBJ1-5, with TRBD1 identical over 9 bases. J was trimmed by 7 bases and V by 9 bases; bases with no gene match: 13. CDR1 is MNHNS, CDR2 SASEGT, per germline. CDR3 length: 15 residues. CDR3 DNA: TGTGCCAGTAGGGCCGGACAGGGGATAAGGCAGCCCCAGCATTTT. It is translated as CASRAGQGIRQPQHF.

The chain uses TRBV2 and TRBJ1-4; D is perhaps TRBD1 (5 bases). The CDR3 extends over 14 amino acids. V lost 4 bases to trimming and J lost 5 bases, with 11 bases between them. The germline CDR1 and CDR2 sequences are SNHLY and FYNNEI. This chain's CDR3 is CASSARDRNEKLFF. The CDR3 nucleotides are TGTGCCAGCAGTGCCCGGGACCGAAATGAAAAACTGTTTTTT.

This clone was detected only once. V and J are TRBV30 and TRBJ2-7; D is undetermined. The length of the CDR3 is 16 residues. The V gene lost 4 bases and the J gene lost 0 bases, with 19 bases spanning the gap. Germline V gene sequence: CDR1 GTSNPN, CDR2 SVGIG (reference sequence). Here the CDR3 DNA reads TGTGCCTGGAATCGGTTAGGAAGAATAAGCTCCTACGAGCAGTACTTC. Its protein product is CAWNRLGRISSYEQYF.

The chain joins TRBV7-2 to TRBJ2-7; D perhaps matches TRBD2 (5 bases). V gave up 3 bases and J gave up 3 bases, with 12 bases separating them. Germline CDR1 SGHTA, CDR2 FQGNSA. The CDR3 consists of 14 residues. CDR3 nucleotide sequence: TGTGCCAGCAGCTTCTCCGGGGAAGGCTACGAGCAGTACTTC. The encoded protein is CASSFSGEGYEQYF.

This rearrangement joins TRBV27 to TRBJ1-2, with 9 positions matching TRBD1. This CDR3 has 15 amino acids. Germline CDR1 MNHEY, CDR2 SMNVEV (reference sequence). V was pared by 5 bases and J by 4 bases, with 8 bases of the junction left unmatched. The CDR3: CASSGRGTGSYGYTF. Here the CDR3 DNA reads TGTGCCAGCAGTGGCCGTGGGACAGGGTCCTATGGCTACACCTTC.

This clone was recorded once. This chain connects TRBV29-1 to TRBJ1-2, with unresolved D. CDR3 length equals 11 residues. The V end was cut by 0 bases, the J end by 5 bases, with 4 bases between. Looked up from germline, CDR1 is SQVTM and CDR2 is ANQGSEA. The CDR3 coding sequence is TGCAGCGTTGAAGAGGGGTATGGCTACACCTTC. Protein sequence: CSVEEGYGYTF.

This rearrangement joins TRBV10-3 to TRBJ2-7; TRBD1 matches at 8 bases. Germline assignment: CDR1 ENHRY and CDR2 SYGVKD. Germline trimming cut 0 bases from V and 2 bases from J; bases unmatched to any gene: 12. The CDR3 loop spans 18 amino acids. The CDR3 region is CAISESGVEQGVAYEQYF. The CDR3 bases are TGTGCCATCAGTGAGTCAGGCGTTGAACAGGGGGTCGCCTACGAGCAGTACTTC.

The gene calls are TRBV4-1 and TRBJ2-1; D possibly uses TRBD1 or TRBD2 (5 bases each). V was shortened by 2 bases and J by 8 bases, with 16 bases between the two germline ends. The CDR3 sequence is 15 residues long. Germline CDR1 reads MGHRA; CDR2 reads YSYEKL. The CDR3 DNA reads TGCGCCAGCAGCCAACGGGACCAAAGATCCTATGAGCAGTTCTTC. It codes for CASSQRDQRSYEQFF.

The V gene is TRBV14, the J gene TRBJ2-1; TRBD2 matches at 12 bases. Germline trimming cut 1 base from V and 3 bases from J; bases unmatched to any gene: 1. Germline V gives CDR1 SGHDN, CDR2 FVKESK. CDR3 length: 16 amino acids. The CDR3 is CASSQGLAGDYNEQFF. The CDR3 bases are TGTGCCAGCAGCCAAGGACTAGCGGGGGACTACAATGAGCAGTTCTTC.

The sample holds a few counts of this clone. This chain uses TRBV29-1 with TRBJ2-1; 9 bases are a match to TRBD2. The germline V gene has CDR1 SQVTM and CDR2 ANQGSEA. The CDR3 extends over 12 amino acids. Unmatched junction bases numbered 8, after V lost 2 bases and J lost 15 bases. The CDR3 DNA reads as TGCAGCGTTGAACAGGAGGGACTAGCTGCGTTCTTC. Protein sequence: CSVEQEGLAAFF.

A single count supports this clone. The CDR3 protein is CASSSKGTSVFRVSTDTQYF. The CDR3 nucleotides read TGTGCCAGCAGTTCTAAGGGGACTAGCGTCTTTCGTGTTTCGACAGATACGCAGTATTTT. V usage is TRBV27 and J usage is TRBJ2-3; 10 nucleotides agree with TRBD2. The germline CDR1 and CDR2 sequences are MNHEY and SMNVEV (reference sequence). CDR3 length: 20 residues. V lost 4 bases, J lost 3 bases, and 19 bases stayed unmatched.

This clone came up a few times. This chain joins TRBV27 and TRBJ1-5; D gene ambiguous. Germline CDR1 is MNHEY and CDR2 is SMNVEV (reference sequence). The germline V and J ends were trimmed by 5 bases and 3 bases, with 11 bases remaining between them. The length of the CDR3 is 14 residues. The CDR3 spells CASSVGSSNQPQHF. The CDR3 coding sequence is TGTGCCAGCAGTGTTGGGAGTTCCAATCAGCCCCAGCATTTT.

CDR3 in amino acids: CASSLPGPNTEAFF. For the CDR3, the DNA is TGTGCCAGCAGCCTTCCGGGCCCAAACACTGAAGCTTTCTTT. The chain combines TRBV27 with TRBJ1-1; D not resolved. Trimming removed 6 bases at V and 2 bases at J, with 13 bases between. Germline CDR1 and CDR2: MNHEY and SMNVEV (reference sequence). The CDR3 spans 14 residues.

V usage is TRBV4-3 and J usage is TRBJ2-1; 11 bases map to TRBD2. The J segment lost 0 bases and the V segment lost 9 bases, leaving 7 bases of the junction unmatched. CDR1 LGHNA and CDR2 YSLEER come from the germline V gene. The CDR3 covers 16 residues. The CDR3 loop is CASQPTSGGSYNEQFF. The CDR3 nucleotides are TGCGCCAGTCAGCCAACTAGCGGGGGCTCCTACAATGAGCAGTTCTTC.

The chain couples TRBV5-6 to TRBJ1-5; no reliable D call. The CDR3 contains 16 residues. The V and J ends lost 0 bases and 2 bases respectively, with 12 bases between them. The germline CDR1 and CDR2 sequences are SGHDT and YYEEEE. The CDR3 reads CASSLGTKVGNQPQHF. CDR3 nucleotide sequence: TGTGCCAGCAGCTTGGGGACGAAAGTGGGCAATCAGCCCCAGCATTTT.

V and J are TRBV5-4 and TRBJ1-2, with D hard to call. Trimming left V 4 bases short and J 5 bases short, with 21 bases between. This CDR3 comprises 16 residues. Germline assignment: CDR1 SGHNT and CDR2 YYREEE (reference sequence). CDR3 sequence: CASSPTVSAGKYGYTF. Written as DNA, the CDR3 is TGTGCCAGCAGCCCAACTGTGTCGGCCGGAAAATATGGCTACACCTTC.

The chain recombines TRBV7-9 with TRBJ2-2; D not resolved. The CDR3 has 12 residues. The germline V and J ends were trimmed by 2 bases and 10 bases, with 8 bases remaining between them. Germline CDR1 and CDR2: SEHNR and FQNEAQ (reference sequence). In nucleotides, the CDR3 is TGTGCCAGCAGCTTAACATCCGTGGAGCTGTTTTTT. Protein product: CASSLTSVELFF.

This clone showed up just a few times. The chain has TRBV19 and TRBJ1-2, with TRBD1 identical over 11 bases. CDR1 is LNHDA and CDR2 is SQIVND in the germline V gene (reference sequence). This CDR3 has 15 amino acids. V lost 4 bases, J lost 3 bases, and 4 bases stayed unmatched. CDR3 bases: TGTGCCAGTAGTAGGGACAGGGGGACCTACTATGGCTACACCTTC. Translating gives CASSRDRGTYYGYTF.

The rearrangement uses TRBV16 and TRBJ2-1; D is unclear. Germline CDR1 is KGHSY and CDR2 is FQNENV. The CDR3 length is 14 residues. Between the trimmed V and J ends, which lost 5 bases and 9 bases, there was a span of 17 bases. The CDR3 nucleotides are TGTGCCAGCAGCTTCTGGGGTGGAGAAGGTGAGCAGTTCTTC. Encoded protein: CASSFWGGEGEQFF.

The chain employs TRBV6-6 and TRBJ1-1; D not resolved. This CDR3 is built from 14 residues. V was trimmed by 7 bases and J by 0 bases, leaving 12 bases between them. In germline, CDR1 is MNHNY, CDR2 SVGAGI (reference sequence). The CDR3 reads CASKNGDMNTEAFF. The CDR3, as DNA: TGTGCCAGCAAAAACGGAGACATGAACACTGAAGCTTTCTTT.

The DNA of the CDR3 is TGTGCCAGCAGCTCGGGACACCCGAACACTGAAGCTTTCTTT. It is translated as CASSSGHPNTEAFF. The chain combines TRBV13 with TRBJ1-1, with a tentative D call TRBD1 (6 bases). Germline lookup yields CDR1 PRHDT and CDR2 FYEKMQ (reference sequence). The CDR3 extends over 14 amino acids. Trimming removed 4 bases at V and 1 base at J, with 10 bases between.

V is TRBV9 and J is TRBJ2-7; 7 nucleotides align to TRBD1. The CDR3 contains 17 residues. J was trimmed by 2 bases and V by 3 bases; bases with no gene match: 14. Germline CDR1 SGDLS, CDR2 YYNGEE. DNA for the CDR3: TGTGCCAGCAGCGGGGAACTTGGCAGGGGGACGCCCTACGAGCAGTACTTC. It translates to CASSGELGRGTPYEQYF.

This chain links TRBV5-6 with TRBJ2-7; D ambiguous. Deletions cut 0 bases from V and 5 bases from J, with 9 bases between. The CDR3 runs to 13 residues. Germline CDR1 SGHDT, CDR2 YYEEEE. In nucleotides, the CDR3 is TGTGCCAGCAGCTTGGCACAGTTTGACGAGCAGTACTTC. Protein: CASSLAQFDEQYF.

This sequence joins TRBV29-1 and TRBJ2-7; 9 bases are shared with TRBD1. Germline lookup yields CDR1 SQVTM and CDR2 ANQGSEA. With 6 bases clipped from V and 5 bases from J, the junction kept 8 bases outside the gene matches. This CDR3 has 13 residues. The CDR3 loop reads CSVGGTGPHEQYF. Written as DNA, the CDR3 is TGCAGCGTCGGGGGGACAGGGCCCCACGAGCAGTACTTC.

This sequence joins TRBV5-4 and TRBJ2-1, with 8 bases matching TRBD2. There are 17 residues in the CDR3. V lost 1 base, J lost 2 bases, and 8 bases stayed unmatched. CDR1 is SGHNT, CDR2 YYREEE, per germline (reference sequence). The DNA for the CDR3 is TGTGCCAGCAGCTTGCTCGCCGGGACTAGAACCTACAATGAGCAGTTCTTC. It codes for CASSLLAGTRTYNEQFF.